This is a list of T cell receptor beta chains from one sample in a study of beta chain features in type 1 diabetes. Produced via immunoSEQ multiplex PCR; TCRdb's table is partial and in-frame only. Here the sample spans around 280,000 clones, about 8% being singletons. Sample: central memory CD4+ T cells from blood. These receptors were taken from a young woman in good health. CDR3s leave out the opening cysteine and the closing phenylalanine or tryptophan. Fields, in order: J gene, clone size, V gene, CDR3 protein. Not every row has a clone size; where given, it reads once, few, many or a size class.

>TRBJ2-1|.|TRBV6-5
ASSYGGRGYNEQF
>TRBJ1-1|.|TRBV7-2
ASSSGGDTEAF
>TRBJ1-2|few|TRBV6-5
ASSYIFEYGYT
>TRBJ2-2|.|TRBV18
ASSPRTTGELF
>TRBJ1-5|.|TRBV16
ASNPTVYSNQPQH
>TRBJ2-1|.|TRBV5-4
ASTATGGYNEQF
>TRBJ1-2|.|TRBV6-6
ASSYPAGEPYGYT
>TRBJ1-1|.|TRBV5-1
ASSLVTGMNTEAF
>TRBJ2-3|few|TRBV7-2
ASSLRFDTQY
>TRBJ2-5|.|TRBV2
ASSEGRGRETQY
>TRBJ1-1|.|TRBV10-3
AISERDREAF
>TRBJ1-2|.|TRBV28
ASSQLYGYT
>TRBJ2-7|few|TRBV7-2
ASSFERGPYEQY
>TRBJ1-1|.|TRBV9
ASSATNTFPMNTEAF
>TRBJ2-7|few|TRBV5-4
ASSLSPAVQY
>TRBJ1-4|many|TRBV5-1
ASSPLTGQGEKLF
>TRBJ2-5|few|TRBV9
ASSYGQGGETQY
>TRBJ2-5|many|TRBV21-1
ASTTGGGRGTSGMGIQETQY
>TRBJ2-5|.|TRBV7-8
ASSSRWTQETQY
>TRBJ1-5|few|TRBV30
AWSVRRENQPQH
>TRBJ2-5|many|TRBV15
ATSRRPVETQY
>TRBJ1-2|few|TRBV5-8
ASSRPYLGYT